Below are 22 T cell receptor beta chains sequenced from a single sample in a study of human thymus T cells. Resections that were taken during corrective heart surgery supplied the thymus tissue. The data were produced by immunoSEQ multiplex PCR, yet TCRdb's version contains in-frame clones alone and is incomplete. The sample records around 120,000 clones, about 94% being singletons. What was sequenced was thymus tissue. These receptors originate from a boy under two years old with a congenital heart defect but otherwise immunologically healthy.

The chain carries TRBV15 and TRBJ1-2, with D possibly matching TRBD1 (5 bases). Germline V CDR1 and CDR2: LNHNV, YYDKDF (reference sequence). Between the trimmed V and J ends, which lost 1 base and 0 bases, there was a span of 12 bases. The CDR3 has 16 residues. The CDR3 protein is CATSRAQGTPNYGYTF. The CDR3 DNA is TGTGCCACCAGCAGAGCGCAGGGAACACCTAACTATGGCTACACCTTC.

The chain combines TRBV4-3 with TRBJ2-3; D gene uncertain. Germline lookup yields CDR1 LGHNA and CDR2 YSLEER. With 0 bases removed from V and 0 bases from J, the gap between germline ends came to 10 bases. This CDR3 comprises 16 residues. The CDR3: CASSQDFPLSTDTQYF. CDR3 bases: TGCGCCAGCAGCCAAGATTTTCCGCTCAGCACAGATACGCAGTATTTT.

The chain links TRBV21-1 to TRBJ2-7; the table's D call, TRBD1, has no DNA check behind it. TRBV21-1 is listed as a pseudogene. This CDR3 comprises 14 residues. DNA of the CDR3: TGTGCCGGCACCGGGGACAGGGACCCCTACGAGCAGTACTTC. Its protein product is CAGTGDRDPYEQYF.

This clone was recorded a few times. The chain recombines TRBV6-5 with TRBJ2-7; 8 nucleotides agree with TRBD2. Trimming took 5 bases from V and 2 from J; bases not matched to a gene: 8. This CDR3 comprises 15 residues. Germline V gene data show CDR1 as MNHEY and CDR2 as SVGAGI. CDR3 DNA: TGTGCCAGCAGTCCCATGGGCGGGGGGCCCTACGAGCAGTACTTC. It translates to CASSPMGGGPYEQYF.

V gene TRBV11-2 combines with J gene TRBJ2-3, with D unresolved. Trimming shortened V by 2 bases and J by 1 base, and 13 bases separated the two germline ends. CDR1 is SGHAT and CDR2 is FQNNGV in the germline V gene. The CDR3 loop spans 16 amino acids. As DNA, the CDR3 is TGTGCCAGCAGCTTACCGACTTCTCGGGGCACAGATACGCAGTATTTT. The encoded protein is CASSLPTSRGTDTQYF. Full variable domain (rest looked up from reference TRBV11-2 and TRBJ2-3): EAGVAQSPRYKIIEKRQSVAFWCNPISGHATLYWYQQILGQGPKLLIQFQNNGVVDDSQLPKDRFSAERLKGVDSTLKIQPAKLEDSAVYLCASSLPTSRGTDTQYFGPGTRLTVL.

This chain connects TRBV9 to TRBJ2-7; the D gene is possibly TRBD2 (6 bases). The CDR3 spans 16 residues. Germline V gene lookup returns CDR1 SGDLS and CDR2 YYNGEE. The germline V and J ends were trimmed by 0 bases and 3 bases, with 16 bases remaining between them. The CDR3 DNA sequence: TGTGCCAGCAGCGTAGATGGAGGGGCATCAAACTACGAGCAGTACTTC. Translating it yields CASSVDGGASNYEQYF.

The chain links TRBV6-5 to TRBJ2-3; D perhaps matches TRBD1 (7 bases). This CDR3 has 16 amino acids. V lost 2 bases and J lost 3, with 15 bases in between. CDR1 and CDR2 from the germline V gene are MNHEY and SVGAGI. In DNA, the CDR3 is TGTGCCAGCAGTTACCGATCGACAGGGAGGACAGATACGCAGTATTTT. Residues: CASSYRSTGRTDTQYF.

The chain recombines TRBV5-4 with TRBJ1-6, with a weak D call TRBD1 (6 bases). The CDR3 consists of 15 residues. Germline V gene data show CDR1 as SGHNT and CDR2 as YYREEE (reference sequence). The V gene lost 0 bases and the J gene lost 7 bases, with 11 bases spanning the gap. This CDR3 is CASSLVQGRNSPLHF. DNA for the CDR3: TGTGCCAGCAGCTTGGTACAGGGCAGGAATTCACCCCTCCACTTT.

The chain recombines TRBV9 with TRBJ2-1; D is perhaps TRBD2 (6 bases). Trimming took 4 bases from V and 2 from J, leaving 19 bases between them. The germline V gene has CDR1 SGDLS and CDR2 YYNGEE. CDR3 length: 17 amino acids. This CDR3 reads CASSPHLALRPYNEQFF. The DNA for the CDR3 is TGTGCCAGCAGCCCCCACCTAGCGCTTCGTCCCTACAATGAGCAGTTCTTC.

V gene TRBV27 combines with J gene TRBJ2-1; possibly TRBD2 for D (6 bases). CDR3 length: 15 residues. Trimming took 10 bases from V and 3 from J, leaving 19 bases between them. Germline lookup yields CDR1 MNHEY and CDR2 SMNVEV (reference sequence). The CDR3 region has the DNA TGTGCCACCACCGAAGGGACTCGCGGCTACAATGAGCAGTTCTTC. As protein: CATTEGTRGYNEQFF.

The CDR3 sequence is CASSEAPAGAAGELFF. In DNA, the CDR3 is TGTGCCAGCAGTGAAGCTCCTGCAGGGGCAGCCGGGGAGCTGTTTTTT. This rearrangement joins TRBV6-1 to TRBJ2-2; a weak D match, TRBD1 (6 bases). This CDR3 is 16 amino acids long. The V end was cut by 0 bases, the J end by 6 bases, with 14 bases between. Germline CDR1 and CDR2: MNHNS and SASEGT.

The chain recombines TRBV29-1 with TRBJ1-1; D uncertain. CDR1 is SQVTM and CDR2 is ANQGSEA in the germline V gene. V lost 1 base and J lost 3, with 9 bases in between. The CDR3 covers 13 residues. The CDR3 DNA reads TGCAGCGTTGAAGGAACCGAGCACACTGAAGCTTTCTTT. This sequence encodes CSVEGTEHTEAFF.

J is TRBJ2-1 and V is TRBV2; 8 positions match TRBD2. This CDR3 contains 15 residues. Germline V gives CDR1 SNHLY, CDR2 FYNNEI. J was trimmed by 1 base and V by 5 bases; bases with no gene match: 4. CDR3 residues: CASSPGGESYNEQFF. CDR3 in DNA: TGTGCCAGCAGTCCGGGGGGGGAATCCTACAATGAGCAGTTCTTC. The complete variable domain, with remaining parts taken from reference TRBV2 and TRBJ2-1, reads EPEVTQTPSHQVTQMGQEVILRCVPISNHLYFYWYRQILGQKVEFLVSFYNNEISEKSEIFDDQFSVERPDGSNFTLKIRSTKLEDSAMYFCASSPGGESYNEQFFGPGTRLTVL.

The chain carries TRBV7-9 and TRBJ2-3; possible D gene TRBD1, 6 bases. V gave up 5 bases and J gave up 2 bases, with 14 bases separating them. This CDR3 is built from 15 residues. Germline CDR1 SEHNR, CDR2 FQNEAQ (reference sequence). CDR3 DNA sequence: TGTGCCAGCAGCCCCGTGGCAGGGGACACAGATACGCAGTATTTT. Residues: CASSPVAGDTDTQYF.

This sequence joins TRBV29-1 and TRBJ1-4; D remains unclear. Between the trimmed V and J ends, which lost 4 bases and 8 bases, there was a span of 14 bases. Germline V gene lookup returns CDR1 SQVTM and CDR2 ANQGSEA. This CDR3 is built from 13 residues. CDR3 nucleotides: TGCAGCGTTGGTGAAGGGCTGGACGAAAAACTGTTTTTT. Its protein product is CSVGEGLDEKLFF.

J is TRBJ1-1 and V is TRBV28; D gene ambiguous. The CDR3 spans 13 residues. Trimming took off 3 bases at V and 6 bases at J, with 11 bases between the two ends. Germline loops: CDR1 MDHEN, CDR2 SYDVKM. As DNA, the CDR3 is TGTGCCAGCAGTTTGCGGGAAGAGGCTGAAGCTTTCTTT. Its translation is CASSLREEAEAFF.

The genes are TRBV9 and TRBJ1-3, with 7 bases aligning to TRBD1. V lost 4 bases and J lost 0; bases outside the gene matches: 7. The CDR3 has 16 amino acids. CDR1 and CDR2 from the germline V gene are SGDLS and YYNGEE. The CDR3, as DNA: TGTGCCAGCAGCCCAAGACAGGGTCTCTCTGGAAACACCATATATTTT. Its protein product is CASSPRQGLSGNTIYF.

The chain is built from TRBV15 and TRBJ1-2, with TRBD1 matching over 10 bases. V trimming: 0 bases; J trimming: 0 bases; junction bases outside the gene matches: 7. Germline CDR1 reads LNHNV; CDR2 reads YYDKDF (reference sequence). The CDR3 is 18 residues long. The CDR3 reads CATSRDRQGALANYGYTF. CDR3 sequence (DNA): TGTGCCACCAGCAGAGATCGACAGGGGGCTTTAGCTAACTATGGCTACACCTTC.

The CDR3 sequence is CASSVHHNEKLFF. In DNA, the CDR3 is TGTGCCAGCAGTGTCCACCATAATGAAAAACTGTTTTTT. This sequence joins TRBV2 and TRBJ1-4; no firm D call. V lost 4 bases to trimming and J lost 4 bases, with 7 bases between them. CDR1 is SNHLY and CDR2 is FYNNEI in the germline V gene. This CDR3 comprises 13 residues. Full variable domain (missing parts from reference TRBV2 and TRBJ1-4): EPEVTQTPSHQVTQMGQEVILRCVPISNHLYFYWYRQILGQKVEFLVSFYNNEISEKSEIFDDQFSVERPDGSNFTLKIRSTKLEDSAMYFCASSVHHNEKLFFGSGTQLSVL.

The rearrangement uses TRBV5-1 and TRBJ2-5; D is tentatively TRBD1 or TRBD2 (7 bases each). V was shortened by 6 bases and J by 4 bases, with 16 bases between the two germline ends. This CDR3 is built from 14 residues. Germline assignment: CDR1 SGHRS and CDR2 YFSETQ. CDR3 residues: CASNRGPGGETQYF. CDR3 DNA: TGCGCCAGCAACAGGGGACCGGGGGGAGAGACCCAGTACTTC.

This clone was observed once. The chain joins TRBV29-1 to TRBJ2-5; weak D call: TRBD1 (6 bases). This CDR3 has 14 residues. Germline V gene sequence: CDR1 SQVTM, CDR2 ANQGSEA. V was pared by 0 bases and J by 5 bases, with 13 bases between. The CDR3 coding sequence is TGCAGCGTTGAAGAGGGGGCTGTATGGGAGACCCAGTACTTC. Its protein product is CSVEEGAVWETQYF.

For the CDR3, the DNA is TGTGCCAACAAGCGGGCTGCCAGCATCCTGGGACAAGAGAGCACAGATACGCAGTATTTT. Protein product: CANKRAASILGQESTDTQYF. The chain uses TRBV6-4 and TRBJ2-3; D may be TRBD1 or TRBD2 (6 bases each). The V end was cut by 10 bases, the J end by 0 bases, with 32 bases between. The CDR3 has 20 amino acids. Germline CDR1 reads MRHNA; CDR2 reads SNTAGT.